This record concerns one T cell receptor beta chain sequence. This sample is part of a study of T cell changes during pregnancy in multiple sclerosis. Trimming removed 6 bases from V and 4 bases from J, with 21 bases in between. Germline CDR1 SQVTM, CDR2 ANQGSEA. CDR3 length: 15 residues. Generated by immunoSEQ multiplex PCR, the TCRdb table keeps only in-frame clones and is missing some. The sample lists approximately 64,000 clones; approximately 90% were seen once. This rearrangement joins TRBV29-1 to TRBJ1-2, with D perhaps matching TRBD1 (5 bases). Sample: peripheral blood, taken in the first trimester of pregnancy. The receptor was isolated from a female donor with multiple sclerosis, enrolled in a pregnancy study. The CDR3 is CSVGPPQGRRYGYTF. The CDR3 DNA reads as TGCAGCGTCGGACCCCCCCAGGGAAGACGCTATGGCTACACCTTC.